This is a list of T cell receptor beta chains from one sample in a study of cytomegalovirus exposure and HLA in healthy donors. The repertoire was sequenced with immunoSEQ multiplex PCR; TCRdb's copy has only in-frame clones and lacks some. The sample yields some 270,000 clones, approximately 86% seen once. The sequencing sample was made of PBMCs. The source of these receptors is a young woman in good health and CMV-seronegative. The CDR3 runs from the conserved cysteine through the conserved F or W. The D gene is left open where the match is weak. Some rows mark clone size as missing; the rest say once, few, many or name a class of expanded clone.

abundance,v_gene,j_gene,d_gene,CDR3nt,CDR3aa
NA,TRBV20-1,TRBJ1-4,TRBD1,TGCAGTGGGACAGGGGCCGGAAAACTGTTTTTT,CSGTGAGKLFF
NA,TRBV5-6,TRBJ2-3,TRBD1,TGTGCCAGCAGCTTGACAGGGGTAACAGATACGCAGTATTTT,CASSLTGVTDTQYF
NA,TRBV5-1,TRBJ1-2,TRBD1,TGCGCCAGCAGCGCCGGACAGGGGGCGGTTGATGGCTACACCTTC,CASSAGQGAVDGYTF
NA,TRBV4-1,TRBJ2-3,NA,TGCGCCAGCAGCCAGGCGGGCGCCGATACGCAGTATTTT,CASSQAGADTQYF
NA,TRBV2,TRBJ2-3,TRBD2,TGTGCCAGCAGTAGACTAGCGGTGACCACAGATACGCAGTATTTT,CASSRLAVTTDTQYF
NA,TRBV2,TRBJ2-1,TRBD2,TGTGCCAGCAGACCCGGGACTAGCGGGAGTAGTGAGCAGTTCTTC,CASRPGTSGSSEQFF
NA,TRBV6-5,TRBJ2-7,NA,TGTGCCAGCAGCCCTTACCAAGTAGGAGGGTACGAGCAGTACTTC,CASSPYQVGGYEQYF
NA,TRBV7-9,TRBJ1-6,NA,TGTGCCAGCAGCCGCATATCAGGTTCACTCCTCCACTTT,CASSRISGSLLHF
NA,TRBV7-8,TRBJ2-1,NA,TGTGCCAGCAGCTTAGTAATCGATGAGCAGTTCTTC,CASSLVIDEQFF
NA,TRBV13,TRBJ1-2,TRBD1,TGTGCCAGCAGCTTGACTGACCCGGGACAGGGCTATGGCTACACCTTC,CASSLTDPGQGYGYTF
few,TRBV6-5,TRBJ2-7,TRBD2,TGTGCCAGCAGTTACGAGGCTAGCGGGAGCTACGAGCAGTACTTC,CASSYEASGSYEQYF
NA,TRBV30,TRBJ2-1,TRBD2,TGCGCCTGGAGTGGGGGCGCGGGGGGCAATGAGCAGTTCTTC,CAWSGGAGGNEQFF
once,TRBV7-8,TRBJ2-1,TRBD1,TGTGCCAGCAGCCCCCGGACAGGGGTTTACAATGAGCAGTTCTTC,CASSPRTGVYNEQFF
NA,TRBV11-2,TRBJ1-2,NA,TGTGCCAGCAGCTTAAGGCAGGGTGACTATGGCTACACCTTC,CASSLRQGDYGYTF
NA,TRBV7-8,TRBJ2-7,NA,TGTGCCAGCAGCCCGGGACTTTCAGACGAGCAGTACTTC,CASSPGLSDEQYF
NA,TRBV14,TRBJ2-1,TRBD1,TGTGCCAGCAGCCAAGTAACAGGGGTTTGGAACAATGAGCAGTTCTTC,CASSQVTGVWNNEQFF
NA,TRBV5-1,TRBJ2-4,NA,TGCGCCAGCAGCACGGGGACAACACAGTACTTC,CASSTGTTQYF
NA,TRBV27,TRBJ2-7,TRBD1,TGTGCCAGCAGTTTTAAACAGGGGGCTTACTCCTACGAGCAGTACTTC,CASSFKQGAYSYEQYF
NA,TRBV2,TRBJ2-7,NA,TGTGCCAGCAGTGAAGGCTTTCGACAGGTTAGCCACGAGCAGTACTTC,CASSEGFRQVSHEQYF
once,TRBV18,TRBJ2-7,TRBD2,TGTGCCAGCTCACCGGGGACTAGAACCTCCTACGAGCAGTACTTC,CASSPGTRTSYEQYF
NA,TRBV27,TRBJ2-3,TRBD2,TGTGCCAGCAGTTTTTCCGGGGGCGGGAGGGGAACAGATACGCAGTATTTT,CASSFSGGGRGTDTQYF
NA,TRBV11-3,TRBJ1-1,NA,TGTGCCAGCAGCTTCACTGGGAACACTGAAGCTTTCTTT,CASSFTGNTEAFF
NA,TRBV9,TRBJ1-1,NA,TGTGCCAGCAGCGAGACTGCGAACACTGAAGCTTTCTTT,CASSETANTEAFF
NA,TRBV6-5,TRBJ2-7,TRBD2,TGTGCCAGCAGTCCCCCCGGACTAGCCTTCTACGAGCAGTACTTC,CASSPPGLAFYEQYF
NA,TRBV5-8,TRBJ1-3,TRBD1,TGTGCCAGCAGCTTCGAGGGGGCTTCTGGAAACACCATATATTTT,CASSFEGASGNTIYF
NA,TRBV7-9,TRBJ1-2,TRBD1,TGTGCCAGCAGCTTAGAGGGCTCGGGACAGGGGTATGGCTACACCTTC,CASSLEGSGQGYGYTF
NA,TRBV6-5,TRBJ1-5,NA,TGTGCCAGCAGCTTACAGGGACCAAATCAGCCCCAGCATTTT,CASSLQGPNQPQHF
NA,TRBV6-1,TRBJ1-1,NA,TGTGCCAGCAGTGAAGCGAGAGTCGCGGCCAACACTGAAGCTTTCTTT,CASSEARVAANTEAFF
NA,TRBV7-8,TRBJ2-1,TRBD2,TGTGCCAGCAGCCAAAGCGGGAGTTCCTACAATGAGCAGTTCTTC,CASSQSGSSYNEQFF
NA,TRBV5-4,TRBJ1-1,TRBD1,TGTGCCAGCAGCTACGGACGGGGGACAGACACTGAAGCTTTCTTT,CASSYGRGTDTEAFF
NA,TRBV5-5,TRBJ1-6,TRBD1,TGTGCCAGCAGCCTCGGACCCCAGGGGGATAATTCACCCCTCCACTTT,CASSLGPQGDNSPLHF
NA,TRBV5-6,TRBJ1-2,TRBD1,TGTGCCAGCAGCTTGGGTCGGACAGGGCTTACCTATGGCTACACCTTC,CASSLGRTGLTYGYTF
NA,TRBV5-1,TRBJ2-1,NA,TGCGCCAGCAGCTTAACTACGGGGAGCTACAATGAGCAGTTCTTC,CASSLTTGSYNEQFF
few,TRBV6-5,TRBJ2-7,TRBD2,TGTGCCAGCAGTATGCTAGCGGGAGCCTACGAGCAGTACTTC,CASSMLAGAYEQYF
NA,TRBV29-1,TRBJ1-4,NA,TGCAGCGTTGAAGAGGGAGTGAAACTGTTTTTT,CSVEEGVKLFF
NA,TRBV5-4,TRBJ2-7,TRBD2,TGTGCCAGCAGCGGGGGAACTAGCGGGGGGCCCTACGAGCAGTACTTC,CASSGGTSGGPYEQYF
NA,TRBV4-3,TRBJ2-7,TRBD1,TGCGCCAGCAGCCGAGGGACAGGGACCCGCTACGAGCAGTACTTC,CASSRGTGTRYEQYF
NA,TRBV5-1,TRBJ1-4,TRBD1,TGCGCCAGCAGCTTAGGGGACAGAGCTTCAGAAAAACTGTTTTTT,CASSLGDRASEKLFF
NA,TRBV10-2,TRBJ1-1,NA,TGCGCCAGCAGTGAGTATCACACCAGATACACTGAAGCTTTCTTT,CASSEYHTRYTEAFF
few,TRBV6-5,TRBJ2-1,NA,TGTGCCAGCAGTTACCGGGGGGCCCCCAATGAGCAGTTCTTC,CASSYRGAPNEQFF
NA,TRBV5-4,TRBJ2-1,NA,TGTGCCAGCAGCTTGGGGGGTACTAGTCCCTCAAATGAGCAGTTCTTC,CASSLGGTSPSNEQFF
NA,TRBV27,TRBJ2-4,NA,TGTGCCAGCAGTTCCTTGGTGGCAAGAGGCGTGGACATTCAGTACTTC,CASSSLVARGVDIQYF